A selection of T cell receptor beta chains follows, all from one sample in a study of OX40 agonist ivuxolimab in advanced cancers. Produced via immunoSEQ multiplex PCR; TCRdb's table is partial and in-frame only. The sample has over 50,000 clones; 82% are singletons. The specimen comprised CD4+ or CD8+ T cells sorted from blood, sampled in a trial of the OX40 agonist ivuxolimab. The source of these receptors is an adult with an advanced solid tumor such as melanoma, head and neck, liver or kidney cancer. The CDR3 runs from the conserved cysteine through the conserved F or W. The order of the fields is clone size, V gene, J gene, D gene, CDR3 DNA, CDR3 protein. The D gene is left open where the match is weak. Only part of the rows carry a size: once, few, many, or a class if the clone is expanded.

>.|TRBV21-1|TRBJ2-7|.
TGTGCCAGCAGCAAAGAACGTAAGGGTCTAGGGTACGAGCAGTACTTC
CASSKERKGLGYEQYF
>.|TRBV28|TRBJ1-2|TRBD1
TGTGCCAGCAACAGACAGGGTAACTATGGCTACACCTTC
CASNRQGNYGYTF
>.|TRBV7-7|TRBJ2-1|.
TGTGCTAGCAGCTTCGGGGTAAACAATGAGCAGTTCTTC
CASSFGVNNEQFF
>.|TRBV5-4|TRBJ2-5|TRBD2
TGTGCCAGCAGCCGTGACGTCCCGGGACTAAAAGAGACCCAGTACTTC
CASSRDVPGLKETQYF
>.|TRBV6-5|TRBJ2-5|.
TGTGCCAGCACCCAACAGGGACAAGAGACCCAGTACTTC
CASTQQGQETQYF
>once|TRBV4-1|TRBJ1-2|TRBD1
TGCGCCAGCAGCCAAGCTGGGACAGGGGTTGGCTACACCTTC
CASSQAGTGVGYTF
>medium-sized|TRBV2|TRBJ1-5|TRBD1
TGTGCCAGCAGTGACACAGGGGATCCCTATCAGCCCCAGCATTTT
CASSDTGDPYQPQHF
>.|TRBV28|TRBJ2-7|.
TGTGCCAGCAGTTCCGCAAACGGGGGATCCCACGAGCAGTACTTC
CASSSANGGSHEQYF
>.|TRBV2|TRBJ2-2|.
TGTGCCAGCAGTACCGATAGGACCAACGGGGAGCTGTTTTTT
CASSTDRTNGELFF
>.|TRBV5-4|TRBJ2-5|TRBD2
TGTGCCAGCAGCCAAAAACTAGCGGGAGAAGAGACCCAGTACTTC
CASSQKLAGEETQYF
>.|TRBV4-1|TRBJ2-3|.
TGCGCCAGCAGCCAGGCCCAGGACGTTTACACAGATACGCAGTATTTT
CASSQAQDVYTDTQYF
>.|TRBV10-1|TRBJ2-5|.
TGCGCCAGCAGTGGAAGGGGTCAAGAGACCCAGTACTTC
CASSGRGQETQYF
>.|TRBV28|TRBJ2-7|TRBD1
TGTGCCAGCGGTCCCCTACAGGGGTACGAGCAGTACTTC
CASGPLQGYEQYF
>.|TRBV18|TRBJ1-3|.
TGTGCCAGCTCACCAGGGGGCCTGACTGCGGGAAACACCATATATTTT
CASSPGGLTAGNTIYF
>.|TRBV4-1|TRBJ2-3|TRBD2
TGCGCCAGCAGCCAAGGTGGGCTAGCGGTCACAGATACGCAGTATTTT
CASSQGGLAVTDTQYF
>.|TRBV11-3|TRBJ1-1|.
TGTGCCAGCAGCTTCCGGGACGGTGAAGCTTTCTTT
CASSFRDGEAFF
>.|TRBV5-4|TRBJ2-2|.
TGTGCCAGCACTCCAGGGGCGGGAATGGGTACCGGGGAGCTGTTTTTT
CASTPGAGMGTGELFF
>.|TRBV10-3|TRBJ2-3|.
TGTGCCATCAGTGAGCCAGGGGCATTCACAGATACGCAGTATTTT
CAISEPGAFTDTQYF
>.|TRBV5-4|TRBJ1-1|.
TGTGCCAGCAGCGCACAGGGCTGGAACACTGAAGCTTTCTTT
CASSAQGWNTEAFF
>.|TRBV5-1|TRBJ2-2|.
TGCGCCAGCAGCTCCGGACTTTTGCGAACCGGGGAGCTGTTTTTT
CASSSGLLRTGELFF
>.|TRBV27|TRBJ2-3|.
TGTGCCAGCAGTACAAGGGGCACAGATACGCAGTATTTT
CASSTRGTDTQYF
>.|TRBV2|TRBJ2-1|.
TGTGCCAGCAGTGAAAACAGGAACCCCTACAATGAGCAGTTCTTC
CASSENRNPYNEQFF
>.|TRBV7-9|TRBJ2-2|.
TGTGCCAGCAGCTTTTTGACAGTGGGTAGCCGGGAGCTGTTTTTT
CASSFLTVGSRELFF
>.|TRBV19|TRBJ1-2|.
TGTGCCAGTAGTATAGATGACGGACCTTCTAACTATGGCTACACCTTC
CASSIDDGPSNYGYTF
>.|TRBV27|TRBJ1-2|.
TGTGCCAGCAGTCGTCCCGGGCCCGAAGACAGCGGCTACACCTTC
CASSRPGPEDSGYTF
>.|TRBV7-2|TRBJ1-2|.
TGTGCCAGCAGCTTAGTCATTGATAGCGTGTATGGCTACACCTTC
CASSLVIDSVYGYTF
>.|TRBV28|TRBJ1-4|.
TGTGCCAGCAGACCCCCGCGGGGTACGGACGAAAAACTGTTTTTT
CASRPPRGTDEKLFF
>.|TRBV18|TRBJ1-2|.
TGTGCCAGCTCACCCCGCGAGGGGTCTGGCTACACCTTC
CASSPREGSGYTF
>.|TRBV19|TRBJ2-7|.
TGTGCCAGTAGTATAGCGGGTGACTCCTACGAGCAGTACTTC
CASSIAGDSYEQYF
>.|TRBV7-9|TRBJ1-2|TRBD1
TGTGCCAGCAGTCCAGGGACAGGGGGCGAGGACTATGGCTACACCTTC
CASSPGTGGEDYGYTF
>once|TRBV7-2|TRBJ2-5|TRBD2
TGTGCCAGCACCCCGGGAGCGGGAGAAGAGACCCAGTACTTC
CASTPGAGEETQYF
>.|TRBV10-3|TRBJ2-4|.
TGTGCCATCAGTGAACGGGAAACCAAAAACATTCAGTACTTC
CAISERETKNIQYF
>.|TRBV15|TRBJ2-5|.
TGTGCCACCAGCAGGCAAGGTCGGGGGGCCCAAGAGACCCAGTACTTC
CATSRQGRGAQETQYF
>.|TRBV10-1|TRBJ1-1|.
TGCGCCAGCACCCTGGGAAACTATAACACTGAAGCTTTCTTT
CASTLGNYNTEAFF
>once|TRBV7-8|TRBJ1-5|.
TGTGCCAGCAGCCCCTCTTCGGGGCAGGAGTGGGCCCAGCATTTT
CASSPSSGQEWAQHF
>.|TRBV19|TRBJ2-5|TRBD1
TGTGCCAGTAGTTCCCGACAGGGGCGATTTCAAGAGACCCAGTACTTC
CASSSRQGRFQETQYF
>.|TRBV19|TRBJ2-5|.
TGTGCCAGTAGTATCGGCGGCTTCCAAGAGACCCAGTACTTC
CASSIGGFQETQYF
>.|TRBV29-1|TRBJ1-2|.
TGCAGCGCCCGGACCCGAGGAGCTTACTATGGCTACACCTTC
CSARTRGAYYGYTF
>.|TRBV5-5|TRBJ2-1|TRBD1
TGTGCCAGCAGCTTGGTGGGACAGGGGGGTGAGCAGTTCTTC
CASSLVGQGGEQFF
>.|TRBV15|TRBJ2-5|.
TGTGCCACCAGCAGAGATCTCTGGAAGAAGGAGACCCAGTACTTC
CATSRDLWKKETQYF
>.|TRBV30|TRBJ1-2|TRBD1
TGTGCCTGGAGTGTAGGGGGCCTATGGGTGAGGTATGGCTACACCTTC
CAWSVGGLWVRYGYTF
>.|TRBV28|TRBJ2-3|TRBD2
TGTGCCAGCAGTCGAACAGCGGGAGAAATCAGATATACGCAGTATTTT
CASSRTAGEIRYTQYF
>.|TRBV4-2|TRBJ1-2|.
TGTGCCAGCAGCCAAGATTTCGAAGTCAGCTACACCTTC
CASSQDFEVSYTF
>.|TRBV10-2|TRBJ1-2|TRBD1
TGCGCCAGCAGGGCGGGACAGCTCTATGGCTACACCTTC
CASRAGQLYGYTF
>few|TRBV7-3|TRBJ2-7|.
TGTGCCAGCAGCCTAAATCCGGGAGCTTTAAGCGAGCAGTACTTC
CASSLNPGALSEQYF
>.|TRBV6-4|TRBJ1-1|.
TGTGCCAGCAGTGTTGGTATGAACACTGAAGCTTTCTTT
CASSVGMNTEAFF
>.|TRBV19|TRBJ2-1|TRBD2
TGTGCCAGTAGTACTCGACTGAGCGGGAGACCCTACAATGAGCAGTTCTTC
CASSTRLSGRPYNEQFF
>.|TRBV28|TRBJ2-7|.
TGTGCCAGCAGTTCGCCGGTCTTAAAGCCCAACGAGCAGTACTTC
CASSSPVLKPNEQYF